Listed here are 27 T cell receptor beta chains from one sample, sequenced in a study of identical twins (dated by TCRdb to the mid-2010s). The library was produced with 5' RACE. Sequencing relied on an Illumina HiSeq 2000. TCRdb applied fastp at Q25 and MiXCR to the public reads, then kept only in-frame beta chains. Here each entry gathers all rows of one CDR3 protein and keeps the most common genes and DNA. Within this sample are a few hundred thousand distinct CDR3 sequences, with over 12% of them counted one time only. The top ten hold roughly 0.44% of the sample. In addition, the sample was reused for a study of yellow fever vaccine responses in identical twins.

The sequenced sample consisted of CD4+ T cells sorted from blood. Receptor source: a woman aged 18-29 years in good health.

The V and J genes are TRBV6-1 and TRBJ1-1, with D uncertain. V was clipped by 5 bases and J by 3 bases, with 16 bases between them. The CDR3 is 15 residues long. Germline lookup yields CDR1 MNHNS and CDR2 SASEGT. The CDR3 nucleotides read TGTGCCAGCAGTCCCCTGAGGAGGGTGCACACTGAAGCTTTCTTT. Translated: CASSPLRRVHTEAFF.

This clonotype was detected only a few times. The V gene is TRBV24-1, the J gene TRBJ2-1; D remains unclear. This CDR3 has 16 residues. Germline CDR1 and CDR2: KGHDR and SFDVKD. V lost 3 bases and J lost 2, with 13 bases in between. The CDR3 DNA follows: TGTGCCACCAGTGATGTCGAAGGGCGGACCTACAATGAGCAGTTCTTC. Translation gives CATSDVEGRTYNEQFF.

The DNA for the CDR3 is TGTGCCAGCAGTGAAGCCCAGGCACTGAACACTGAAGCTTTCTTT. This codes for CASSEAQALNTEAFF. This chain uses TRBV6-1 with TRBJ1-1; D ambiguous. V lost 0 bases, J lost 0 bases, and 8 bases lay in between. Germline V lookup: CDR1 MNHNS, CDR2 SASEGT. The CDR3 runs to 15 residues.

This clonotype was counted ten times or more. V is TRBV10-3 and J is TRBJ2-1; 7 bases fit TRBD2. The ends lost 3 bases at V and 1 base at J; junction bases unmatched: 9. The CDR3 is made up of 17 amino acids. Germline V CDR1 and CDR2: ENHRY, SYGVKD. For the CDR3, the DNA is TGTGCCATCAGTGACCGTCCACTAGCGCCTTCCTACAATGAGCAGTTCTTC. It is translated as CAISDRPLAPSYNEQFF.

The chain combines TRBV3-1 with TRBJ1-5; D is unclear. V was clipped by 1 base and J by 1 base, with 14 bases between them. Germline CDR1 reads LGHDT; CDR2 reads YNNKEL (reference sequence). The CDR3 runs to 17 residues. The CDR3 sequence: CASSQGAVYGSNQPQHF. In nucleotides, the CDR3 is TGTGCCAGCAGCCAAGGGGCGGTCTATGGGAGCAATCAGCCCCAGCATTTT.

The chain links TRBV12-3 or TRBV12-4 to TRBJ2-3, with 11 bases fitting TRBD1. V was clipped by 8 bases and J by 4 bases; unmatched bases: 5. This CDR3 contains 14 residues. The CDR3 region is CASGWTGGPDTQYF. For the CDR3, the DNA is TGTGCCAGCGGATGGACAGGGGGCCCAGATACGCAGTATTTT.

This clonotype turned up a few times. The V gene is TRBV15, the J gene TRBJ2-7; D perhaps matches TRBD1 (6 bases). The CDR3 extends over 17 amino acids. Germline V gene data show CDR1 as LNHNV and CDR2 as YYDKDF (reference sequence). Between the trimmed V and J ends, which lost 3 bases and 3 bases, there was a span of 21 bases. CDR3 DNA sequence: TGTGCCACCAGCAGGGGACATTTAGGACAAGGGAGCTACGAGCAGTACTTC. It translates to CATSRGHLGQGSYEQYF.

This clonotype was detected a few times. The chain joins TRBV9 to TRBJ2-2; 14 bases map to TRBD2. V was clipped by 3 bases and J by 7 bases; unmatched bases: 5. The CDR3 runs 16 residues. Germline-derived CDR1 and CDR2 are SGDLS and YYNGEE. CDR3 DNA: TGTGCCAGCAGCGGGGGACTAGCGGGAGCAAGCGGGGAGCTGTTTTTT. As protein: CASSGGLAGASGELFF.

This clonotype was counted between two and nine times. The V call is TRBV5-1, the J call TRBJ2-3; TRBD2 matches 11 bases. The junction had 7 bases not matched to a gene; V was cut back by 1 base and J by 0 bases. CDR1 SGHRS and CDR2 YFSETQ come from the germline V gene. The CDR3 length is 18 residues. The CDR3 DNA reads TGCGCCAGCAGCTTGCCAGTGACTAGCGGGGCTAGCACAGATACGCAGTATTTT. The encoded protein is CASSLPVTSGASTDTQYF. The full variable domain, in which reference TRBV5-1 and TRBJ2-3 provide the parts outside the CDR3, is KAGVTQTPRYLIKTRGQQVTLSCSPISGHRSVSWYQQTPGQGLQFLFEYFSETQRNKGNFPGRFSGRQFSNSRSEMNVSTLELGDSALYLCASSLPVTSGASTDTQYFGPGTRLTVL.

This clonotype was observed at least ten times. V is TRBV27 and J is TRBJ1-2; 10 positions match TRBD1. CDR1 is MNHEY and CDR2 is SMNVEV in the germline V gene (reference sequence). The CDR3 contains 14 residues. The V and J ends lost 6 bases and 8 bases, in that order; junction bases with no gene match: 9. The CDR3 DNA reads as TGTGCCAGCAGAGGACAGGGGGGAGGAAGAGGCTACACCTTC. It codes for CASRGQGGGRGYTF.

This chain links TRBV4-2 with TRBJ2-3; 8 nucleotides line up with TRBD1. CDR1 LGHNA and CDR2 YNFKEQ come from the germline V gene. V trimming: 6 bases; J trimming: 5 bases; junction bases outside the gene matches: 10. The CDR3 is made up of 15 amino acids. The CDR3 region has the DNA TGTGCCAGCAGACTCGCGGACAGGGCTGAAGATACGCAGTATTTT. It specifies CASRLADRAEDTQYF.

The genes are TRBV20-1 and TRBJ2-5; a weak D match, TRBD1 (6 bases). The CDR3 has 15 residues. Trimming took 0 bases from V and 1 from J, leaving 12 bases between them. Looked up from germline, CDR1 is DFQATT and CDR2 is SNEGSKA (reference sequence). The CDR3 loop reads CSARDIRGPQETQYF. CDR3 coding DNA: TGCAGTGCTAGAGATATCAGGGGTCCCCAAGAGACCCAGTACTTC.

The CDR3 is CASSAQQVLSTDTQYF. The CDR3 bases are TGTGCCAGCAGTGCCCAACAGGTCCTAAGCACAGATACGCAGTATTTT. The chain couples TRBV2 to TRBJ2-3, with D possibly TRBD1 on 5 matching bases. The CDR3 totals 16 residues. Germline lookup yields CDR1 SNHLY and CDR2 FYNNEI. V was shortened by 4 bases and J by 0 bases, with 14 bases between the two germline ends.

The rearrangement joins TRBV7-9 to TRBJ1-5, with 8 bases lining up with TRBD1. CDR3 length: 14 amino acids. Germline assignment: CDR1 SEHNR and CDR2 FQNEAQ (reference sequence). J lost 4 bases, V lost 4 bases, and 3 bases had no gene match. The CDR3 here is CASSSTGENQPQHF. DNA for the CDR3: TGTGCCAGCAGCTCGACAGGGGAAAATCAGCCCCAGCATTTT.

The V gene is TRBV2, the J gene TRBJ1-1; D not certain. V lost 5 bases and J 1 base, leaving 11 bases between the germline ends. The CDR3 contains 14 residues. The germline V gene encodes CDR1 SNHLY and CDR2 FYNNEI. CDR3 in DNA: TGTGCCAGCAGTCCGGACTCTACGAACACTGAAGCTTTCTTT. Encoded protein: CASSPDSTNTEAFF.

For this clonotype: The CDR3 ends on some other residue instead of the conserved phenylalanine or tryptophan, so this is likely a read error. The chain is built from TRBV28 and TRBJ2-2; D gene ambiguous. The V and J ends lost 7 bases and 2 bases respectively, with 8 bases between them. Germline lookup yields CDR1 MDHEN and CDR2 SYDVKM. This CDR3 spans 13 amino acids. The CDR3 protein is CASTYGNTGELFS. The CDR3 DNA reads TGTGCCAGCACCTACGGTAACACCGGGGAGCTGTTTTCT.

J is TRBJ2-3 and V is TRBV7-9; a possible D gene is TRBD1 (5 bases). The CDR3 is 15 amino acids. Germline values: CDR1 SEHNR, CDR2 FQNEAQ (reference sequence). The V end lost 1 base, the J end lost 2 bases, and 10 bases lay between the germline ends. The CDR3 coding sequence is TGTGCCAGCAGCTTAGGGGGCCTAGACACAGATACGCAGTATTTT. Protein sequence: CASSLGGLDTDTQYF.

V and J are TRBV14 and TRBJ2-1, with TRBD2 identical over 15 bases. Per the germline V gene, CDR1 is SGHDN and CDR2 is FVKESK. The CDR3 spans 16 residues. The J segment lost 5 bases and the V segment lost 4 bases, leaving 3 bases of the junction unmatched. CDR3 in amino acids: CASSRGLAGGDNEQFF. The CDR3 region has the DNA TGTGCCAGCAGCCGAGGACTAGCGGGAGGGGACAATGAGCAGTTCTTC.

The chain couples TRBV20-1 to TRBJ1-5; tentative D call: TRBD1 (5 bases). Trimming pared 0 bases from V and 0 bases from J, leaving 9 bases between. This CDR3 comprises 15 residues. CDR1 and CDR2 (germline): DFQATT, SNEGSKA (reference sequence). The CDR3 DNA is TGCAGTGCTAGAGATAGAGGGGATAGCAATCAGCCCCAGCATTTT. This sequence encodes CSARDRGDSNQPQHF.

The chain recombines TRBV2 with TRBJ2-3; 9 bases map to TRBD1. Per germline, CDR1 SNHLY and CDR2 FYNNEI. The CDR3 is made up of 15 amino acids. V shed 9 bases, J shed 2 bases, and the junction held 9 bases outside the gene matches. The CDR3 coding sequence is TGTGCCAGTCTAGGGACAGGGATATTCACAGATACGCAGTATTTT. It translates to CASLGTGIFTDTQYF.

The chain couples TRBV9 to TRBJ2-3; possibly TRBD1 for D (5 bases). CDR1 is SGDLS, CDR2 YYNGEE, per germline. Trimming took off 0 bases at V and 4 bases at J, with 9 bases between the two ends. This CDR3 region has 14 residues. This CDR3 is CASSVVGRADTQYF. The CDR3 nucleotides read TGTGCCAGCAGCGTAGTGGGCAGGGCAGATACGCAGTATTTT.

V gene TRBV15 combines with J gene TRBJ2-3; 11 nucleotides match TRBD2. Looked up from germline, CDR1 is LNHNV and CDR2 is YYDKDF (reference sequence). The CDR3 is made up of 15 amino acids. Unmatched junction bases numbered 8, after V lost 4 bases and J lost 8 bases. The DNA for the CDR3 is TGTGCCACCAGCAAGACTAGCGGGGTGATTCGTACGCAGTATTTT. Translating it yields CATSKTSGVIRTQYF.

This chain links TRBV11-3 with TRBJ2-2; the D gene is possibly TRBD1 (6 bases). Germline assignment: CDR1 SGHNT and CDR2 YENEEA. Trimming stripped 7 bases from V and 7 bases from J, with 19 bases between. This CDR3 has 15 residues. The CDR3 is CASTGASIQVGELFF. The CDR3, as DNA: TGTGCCAGCACAGGGGCGAGTATACAAGTCGGGGAGCTGTTTTTT.

This clonotype was seen ten or more times. The V call is TRBV5-1, the J call TRBJ2-5; 9 nucleotides match TRBD1. The CDR3 contains 14 residues. V was pared by 6 bases and J by 2 bases, with 5 bases of the junction left unmatched. CDR1 SGHRS and CDR2 YFSETQ come from the germline V gene. CDR3 loop: CASTLTGGQETQYF. The CDR3 DNA follows: TGCGCCAGCACCCTGACAGGGGGACAAGAGACCCAGTACTTC.

The J gene is TRBJ2-2, the V gene TRBV19, with D perhaps TRBD2 (6 bases). The V end lost 7 bases, the J end lost 5 bases, and 17 bases lay between the germline ends. Looked up from germline, CDR1 is LNHDA and CDR2 is SQIVND (reference sequence). CDR3 length: 15 amino acids. The CDR3 is CASTPAGRRTGELFF. CDR3 DNA: TGTGCCAGTACCCCGGCGGGGCGGAGAACCGGGGAGCTGTTTTTT. Full variable domain (rest looked up from reference TRBV19 and TRBJ2-2): DGGITQSPKYLFRKEGQNVTLSCEQNLNHDAMYWYRQDPGQGLRLIYYSQIVNDFQKGDIAEGYSVSREKKESFPLTVTSAQKNPTAFYLCASTPAGRRTGELFFGEGSRLTVL.

This rearrangement joins TRBV18 to TRBJ2-4; 7 bases agree with TRBD1. The CDR3 length is 15 residues. V shed 8 bases, J shed 0 bases, and the junction held 7 bases outside the gene matches. CDR1 KGHSH and CDR2 LQKENI come from the germline V gene. The CDR3 sequence is CASARQGLAKNIQYF. DNA of the CDR3: TGTGCCAGCGCGAGACAGGGATTAGCCAAAAACATTCAGTACTTC.

J is TRBJ1-6 and V is TRBV27, with 9 bases aligning to TRBD1. Germline trimming cut 6 bases from V and 9 bases from J; bases unmatched to any gene: 3. In germline, CDR1 is MNHEY, CDR2 SMNVEV (reference sequence). The CDR3 length is 13 residues. The CDR3 DNA is TGTGCCAGCAGACAGGGGGCTAGTTCACCCCTCCACTTT. This encodes CASRQGASSPLHF.